A single T cell receptor beta chain is shown here with its context. The data stem from a study of T cell responses to AZD1222 COVID-19 vaccine. The table came from immunoSEQ multiplex PCR; TCRdb's copy has only in-frame clones and leaves some out. Among under 150,000 clones listed, roughly 90% were seen once. V was pared by 3 bases and J by 7 bases, with 6 bases between. There are 11 residues in the CDR3. Germline assignment: CDR1 LNHDA and CDR2 SQIVND (reference sequence). The sequence was collected from an adult in good health. This sample comprised peripheral blood, obtained on day 0 of AZD1222 vaccination. The chain joins TRBV19 to TRBJ1-1; D uncertain. The CDR3 reads CASSIMSEAFF. The DNA for the CDR3 is TGTGCCAGTAGTATTATGAGTGAAGCTTTCTTT.